The 13 T cell receptor beta chains reported below all come from one sample, sequenced in a study of T cells after posttransplantation cyclophosphamide. The assay was immunoSEQ multiplex PCR, and TCRdb's table has in-frame clones only and misses some. This table holds roughly 14,000 clones, about 85% found once. The specimen was memory CD4+ T cells sorted from PBMCs. The receptors were sampled from a man aged 50 to 59 in good health, CMV-negative, and a related stem cell transplant donor.

The V call is TRBV19, the J call TRBJ2-7; tentatively, D is TRBD1 (6 bases). The CDR3 is made up of 15 amino acids. V lost 4 bases, J lost 0 bases, and 13 bases lay in between. Germline V gene data show CDR1 as LNHDA and CDR2 as SQIVND (reference sequence). The CDR3 coding sequence is TGTGCCAGTAGTACGGACAGCCAGAGCTCCTACGAGCAGTACTTC. Translating it yields CASSTDSQSSYEQYF.

The gene calls are TRBV7-2 and TRBJ2-3; 10 bases line up with TRBD2. After removal of 2 bases from V and 4 bases from J, the junction contained 3 bases not matched to a gene. CDR1 and CDR2 from the germline V gene are SGHTA and FQGNSA. The CDR3 runs to 15 residues. The CDR3 DNA is TGTGCCAGCAGCTTAAGAGCGGGAGGGCCAGATACGCAGTATTTT. Residues: CASSLRAGGPDTQYF.

The chain couples TRBV11-2 to TRBJ1-5, with D perhaps matching TRBD1 (5 bases). This CDR3 is built from 15 residues. With 6 bases removed from V and 3 bases from J, the gap between germline ends came to 15 bases. CDR1 is SGHAT, CDR2 FQNNGV, per germline. The CDR3 region has the DNA TGTGCCAGCAGTTGGACATGGGATCCCAATCAGCCCCAGCATTTT. It is translated as CASSWTWDPNQPQHF.

The chain employs TRBV29-1 and TRBJ2-2, with no clear D. Trimming removed 6 bases at V and 7 bases at J, with 18 bases between. CDR3 size: 14 residues. CDR1 and CDR2 from the germline V gene are SQVTM and ANQGSEA. The CDR3 bases are TGCAGCGTACGCGGCAGCCTATTTAGCGGGGAGCTGTTTTTT. Protein: CSVRGSLFSGELFF.

The chain is built from TRBV4-1 and TRBJ2-7; weak D call: TRBD1 (6 bases). CDR3 length equals 16 residues. Trimming stripped 0 bases from V and 3 bases from J, with 15 bases between. Germline assignment: CDR1 MGHRA and CDR2 YSYEKL. In nucleotides, the CDR3 is TGCGCCAGCAGCCAAGATTACAATCAGGGGATCTACGAGCAGTACTTC. Amino acid sequence: CASSQDYNQGIYEQYF.

V gene TRBV2 combines with J gene TRBJ1-1; TRBD1 matches at 7 bases. V shed 4 bases and J 0 bases; nucleotides not matched to a gene: 2. The CDR3 contains 14 residues. CDR1 and CDR2 (germline): SNHLY, FYNNEI. The CDR3 here is CASSATGMNTEAFF. The DNA for the CDR3 is TGTGCCAGCAGTGCGACAGGGATGAACACTGAAGCTTTCTTT.

The V call is TRBV7-2, the J call TRBJ2-1, with D maybe TRBD2 (6 bases). The CDR3 has 12 amino acids. Germline CDR1 SGHTA, CDR2 FQGNSA. Trimming removed 5 bases at V and 15 bases at J, with 17 bases between. Here the CDR3 reads CASSPRDPGGFF. The CDR3 nucleotides are TGTGCCAGCAGCCCCCGTGATCCCGGGGGGTTCTTC.

The V gene is TRBV19, the J gene TRBJ2-4, with 8 bases that match TRBD1. The CDR3 totals 13 residues. In germline, CDR1 is LNHDA, CDR2 SQIVND (reference sequence). The V segment lost 7 bases and the J segment 8 bases; nucleotides outside the gene matches: 7. The CDR3 DNA follows: TGTGCCAGTATCCAGACAGGGGCGGACATTCAGTACTTC. Translation gives CASIQTGADIQYF.

About this clone itself: An end of the junction does not agree with germline; a read error may underlie this. The V gene is TRBV5-6, the J gene TRBJ2-7; D perhaps matches TRBD2 (5 bases). Germline CDR1 is SGHDT and CDR2 is YYEEEE. The CDR3 loop spans 11 amino acids. The CDR3 DNA is TGTGCCAGCAGCTTGAATAGGGAGCTGTACTTC. It yields the protein CASSLNRELYF.

Only one count was recorded for this clone. The V and J genes are TRBV10-2 and TRBJ2-7, with 7 bases that match TRBD1. Germline V CDR1 and CDR2: WSHSY, SAAADI. Losses at the gene ends were 8 bases for V and 2 bases for J; bases not matched to a gene: 9. The CDR3 has 14 amino acids. In nucleotides, the CDR3 is TGCGCCAGCCGTTTTTTTAGGGGGCCCTACGAGCAGTACTTC. It codes for CASRFFRGPYEQYF.

The chain combines TRBV11-3 with TRBJ2-5; TRBD2 is a possible D gene (5 bases). Germline values: CDR1 SGHNT, CDR2 YENEEA. Trimming took off 1 base at V and 1 base at J, with 10 bases between the two ends. The CDR3 extends over 15 amino acids. The CDR3 region is CASSLGEWGQETQYF. CDR3 sequence (DNA): TGTGCCAGCAGCTTAGGGGAGTGGGGCCAAGAGACCCAGTACTTC.

CDR3 residues: CASSDSYGNGYTF. CDR3 DNA: TGTGCCAGCAGTGACTCTTATGGCAATGGCTACACCTTC. J is TRBJ1-2 and V is TRBV6-4; D gene ambiguous. V lost 0 bases and J 6 bases, leaving 8 bases between the germline ends. Germline V CDR1 and CDR2: MRHNA, SNTAGT. This CDR3 contains 13 residues.

This chain uses TRBV2 with TRBJ1-5; D is ambiguous. V was clipped by 4 bases and J by 7 bases, with 11 bases between them. The CDR3 has 13 amino acids. Germline CDR1 reads SNHLY; CDR2 reads FYNNEI. CDR3 nucleotides: TGTGCCAGCAGTGGGAGGGTGCGCCAGCCCCAGCATTTT. This codes for CASSGRVRQPQHF.